The sequence of this T cell receptor (beta chain) was determined in a study of CXCR4 blockade with PD-1 therapy in pancreatic cancer (dated by TCRdb to the late 2010s). About the investigation overall: The study combined multiplex immunohistochemistry and TCRbeta immunosequencing of resected pancreatic ductal adenocarcinoma with ex vivo slice culture testing PD-1 and CXCR4 blockade. To assess intratumoral heterogeneity, two geographically distinct regions from each of roughly 6 tumors were TCR-sequenced.

None of the patients whose archived tumor blocks were used had received neoadjuvant therapy prior to resection. In the preserved-tissue arm, the study used about 33 surgical resection samples taken from more than 20 pancreatic ductal adenocarcinoma patients who had not previously been treated. DNA for the resection arm was extracted from ten 5-micron curls of FFPE tumor lying next to the multiplex immunohistochemistry slide. Extracted DNA was used for immunosequencing of TCRbeta CDR3 regions with the immunoSEQ Assay at Adaptive Biotechnologies. In the paper's pipeline: To quantify the absolute abundance of each unique TCRbeta CDR3, sequences were collapsed and filtered. Clonality was defined as 1 minus Pielou's evenness, computed on productive in-frame rearrangements only. Regional overlap tracked the top 100 nucleotide rearrangements across paired samples, with Morisita index comparing paired versus unrelated samples. The immunoSEQ Rearrangement Details tool was used to assess convergence of nucleotide rearrangements onto identical amino acid sequences. TCRdb mirrors the immuneACCESS table, restricted to in-frame sequences. Some clones are absent from its copies; in checked studies, under half trace to an unresolved V gene, and the reason for the others is unknown. V and J calls and clone size are copied from that table; D and trimming were computed from the DNA. The sample table lists roughly 15,000 clones, around 72% of them with a count of one. Around 6.1% of the sample is in the top ten clones.

Study-wide findings and limitations: Amino acid clone frequency correlated strongly with the number of distinct nucleotide rearrangements encoding it, suggesting convergent selection by common tumor antigens. Only TCRbeta chains were sequenced, so true antigen-specificity overlap of convergent dominant clones remained unconfirmed pending paired alpha-beta single-cell sequencing. Tumors had clonal expansion, with a mean productive clonality of around 0.14 compared with 0.05 to 0.065 in healthy blood, yet clonality showed no correlation with survival.

V is shortened by 0 bases, J by 6 bases, and the region joining them spans 14 bases. Based on the germline V gene, the CDR1 and CDR2 sequences are SGHRS and YFSETQ. Including the terminal cysteine and phenylalanine, the CDR3 comprises 15 residues. The sequence is cut down to CDR3 DNA, 45 bases in frame from base 1. Worth noting for this clone: There is no known antigen for this receptor. Base qualities are not recorded, but no much larger clone differs from it by a single base.

This TCR derives from a human donor with pancreatic ductal adenocarcinoma. The chain is made from TRBV5-1 and TRBJ2-3, and possibly TRBD2, on 6 matching bases. The specimen sequenced was tumor tissue. The CDR3 protein: CASSLAGQEGDTQYF. In nucleotides, the sequence is TGCGCCAGCAGCTTGGCCGGGCAGGAGGGTGATACGCAGTATTTT.